This is a list of T cell receptor beta chains from one sample in a study of T-cell memory formation after mild COVID-19. Via MiXCR, TCRdb re-called the 5' RACE reads, giving one row per CDR3 protein. This sample carries 85,000 to 130,000 distinct CDR3 sequences, 15% to 20% of them seen once, and the ten largest clones take 25% to 30%. Sequencing was carried out using PBMCs or a T cell subset sorted from them (not recorded which). All receptors derive from an adult woman who had mild COVID-19 (a few samples of this study predate the infection). Cell type and time point are not known. Each CDR3 is given without its conserved first and last residue. Fields, in order: J gene, V gene, CDR3 protein.

j_gene: TRBJ1-5; v_gene: TRBV19; CDR3aa: ASAGWDRNQPQH
j_gene: TRBJ1-1; v_gene: TRBV9; CDR3aa: ASSVSYRGPNTEAF
j_gene: TRBJ1-1; v_gene: TRBV6-2/TRBV6-3; CDR3aa: ASSYLSAMNTEAF
j_gene: TRBJ2-5; v_gene: TRBV7-6; CDR3aa: ASSLDTGPWETQY
j_gene: TRBJ2-7; v_gene: TRBV7-9; CDR3aa: ASSLVEYEQY
j_gene: TRBJ1-1; v_gene: TRBV6-1; CDR3aa: ASSEDEGYGMNTEAF
j_gene: TRBJ2-1; v_gene: TRBV13; CDR3aa: ASSGTSLEQF
j_gene: TRBJ2-7; v_gene: TRBV20-1; CDR3aa: SALGLAGQY
j_gene: TRBJ1-2; v_gene: TRBV9; CDR3aa: ASSVGVRDDGYT
j_gene: TRBJ1-1; v_gene: TRBV3-1; CDR3aa: ASSFGTGFTEAF
j_gene: TRBJ2-1; v_gene: TRBV9; CDR3aa: ASSVTGTSGPSSSYNEQF
j_gene: TRBJ1-2; v_gene: TRBV20-1; CDR3aa: SARSQFTYGYT
j_gene: TRBJ1-6; v_gene: TRBV3-1; CDR3aa: ASSQAGDSESSPLH
j_gene: TRBJ1-1; v_gene: TRBV9; CDR3aa: ASSVGDRAGGGTEAF
j_gene: TRBJ1-5; v_gene: TRBV6-5; CDR3aa: ASSSDRGINQPQH
j_gene: TRBJ2-7; v_gene: TRBV7-9; CDR3aa: ASSLTPLYEQY
j_gene: TRBJ1-6; v_gene: TRBV20-1; CDR3aa: SARGTPGRENSPLH
j_gene: TRBJ2-1; v_gene: TRBV7-2; CDR3aa: ASSLDVVRTSYNEQF
j_gene: TRBJ2-7; v_gene: TRBV6-5; CDR3aa: ASSRGGRIEQY
j_gene: TRBJ2-5; v_gene: TRBV7-9; CDR3aa: ASRPSRAEKYQETQY
j_gene: TRBJ2-1; v_gene: TRBV20-1; CDR3aa: SASGGAYNEQF
j_gene: TRBJ2-7; v_gene: TRBV12-3/TRBV12-4; CDR3aa: ASSFKEDSSYEQY
j_gene: TRBJ2-7; v_gene: TRBV10-3; CDR3aa: AISHDGYEQY
j_gene: TRBJ2-7; v_gene: TRBV5-1; CDR3aa: ASSLRGEVPYEQY
j_gene: TRBJ2-1; v_gene: TRBV29-1; CDR3aa: SVEDYERGGNEQF
j_gene: TRBJ2-1; v_gene: TRBV4-3; CDR3aa: ASSQDRSDEQF
j_gene: TRBJ2-1; v_gene: TRBV4-1; CDR3aa: ASSRDPTYNEQF
j_gene: TRBJ1-1; v_gene: TRBV6-5; CDR3aa: ASSYSRGADTEAF
j_gene: TRBJ1-1; v_gene: TRBV27; CDR3aa: ASSLQGAAEAF
j_gene: TRBJ2-1; v_gene: TRBV4-3; CDR3aa: ASSPPGTRMGNEQF
j_gene: TRBJ1-1; v_gene: TRBV4-1; CDR3aa: ASSQEAGDTEAF
j_gene: TRBJ1-3; v_gene: TRBV5-1; CDR3aa: ASSNSAENTIY
j_gene: TRBJ2-5; v_gene: TRBV11-2; CDR3aa: ASSLPSSQETQY
j_gene: TRBJ1-5; v_gene: TRBV5-6; CDR3aa: ASRGGAGNQPQH
j_gene: TRBJ1-1; v_gene: TRBV4-1; CDR3aa: ASSRATGLGTEAF
j_gene: TRBJ2-1; v_gene: TRBV29-1; CDR3aa: SVESPGSYNEQF
j_gene: TRBJ2-2; v_gene: TRBV29-1; CDR3aa: SVQGTLNTGELF
j_gene: TRBJ2-7; v_gene: TRBV11-2; CDR3aa: ASRAGGSHEQY
j_gene: TRBJ2-6; v_gene: TRBV7-9; CDR3aa: ASSPAGSNSGANVLT
j_gene: TRBJ2-3; v_gene: TRBV7-8; CDR3aa: ASSPGGDESTDTQY
j_gene: TRBJ1-2; v_gene: TRBV27; CDR3aa: ASSLTRDRPNSIYGYT
j_gene: TRBJ1-2; v_gene: TRBV20-1; CDR3aa: SARVSAELMAYYGYT
j_gene: TRBJ2-7; v_gene: TRBV12-3/TRBV12-4; CDR3aa: ASSFRPAGGSHEQY
j_gene: TRBJ2-3; v_gene: TRBV20-1; CDR3aa: SARGERSTDTQY
j_gene: TRBJ2-7; v_gene: TRBV6-5; CDR3aa: ASSSPTGNDEQY
j_gene: TRBJ1-1; v_gene: TRBV29-1; CDR3aa: SARQGAEAF
j_gene: TRBJ2-7; v_gene: TRBV3-1; CDR3aa: ASSQDNLLGEQY
j_gene: TRBJ2-1; v_gene: TRBV5-1; CDR3aa: ASSLGGAQERF
j_gene: TRBJ1-5; v_gene: TRBV24-1; CDR3aa: ATRQQGARNQPQH
j_gene: TRBJ1-2; v_gene: TRBV5-1; CDR3aa: ASRLEAEFNYGYT
j_gene: TRBJ1-5; v_gene: TRBV27; CDR3aa: ASSLYAGLNQPQH
j_gene: TRBJ2-1; v_gene: TRBV7-3; CDR3aa: ASSLTTGGRADNEQF
j_gene: TRBJ1-1; v_gene: TRBV7-9; CDR3aa: ASGPRGHYTEAF
j_gene: TRBJ2-7; v_gene: TRBV3-1; CDR3aa: ASSQYDEQY
j_gene: TRBJ2-3; v_gene: TRBV4-1; CDR3aa: ASSQPRGNTQY
j_gene: TRBJ2-7; v_gene: TRBV7-2; CDR3aa: ASSRDLYEQY
j_gene: TRBJ2-7; v_gene: TRBV3-1; CDR3aa: ASSQDRGPYEQY
j_gene: TRBJ1-2; v_gene: TRBV24-1; CDR3aa: ATSYGRYDGYT
j_gene: TRBJ1-5; v_gene: TRBV27; CDR3aa: ASSPGRSMSQH
j_gene: TRBJ2-1; v_gene: TRBV24-1; CDR3aa: ATSDLPSGGYNEQF